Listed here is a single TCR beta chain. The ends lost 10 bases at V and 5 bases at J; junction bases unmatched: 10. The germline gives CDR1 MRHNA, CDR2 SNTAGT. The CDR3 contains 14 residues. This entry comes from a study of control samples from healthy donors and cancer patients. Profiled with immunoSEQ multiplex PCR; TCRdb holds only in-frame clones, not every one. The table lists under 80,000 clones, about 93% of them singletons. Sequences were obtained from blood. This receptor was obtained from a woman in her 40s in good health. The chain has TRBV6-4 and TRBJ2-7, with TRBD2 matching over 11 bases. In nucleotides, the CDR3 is TGTGCCATCGGGGCTAGCGGGAGGTTCGACGAGCAGTACTTC. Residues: CAIGASGRFDEQYF.